The sequence of this T cell receptor (beta chain) was determined in a study of technical replicates of blood from a few donors. Produced via immunoSEQ multiplex PCR; TCRdb's table is partial and in-frame only. The sample holds under 95,000 clones; about 94% are singletons and the top ten take less than 0.25%. The germline CDR1 and CDR2 sequences are MDHEN and SYDVKM. Trimming removed 5 bases from V and 0 bases from J, with 10 bases in between. The CDR3 is 14 amino acids. The TCR sequence derives from a human donor in good health. The rearrangement links TRBV28 to TRBJ1-2, with a weak D call TRBD1 (5 bases). Sequences were obtained from T cells isolated from PBMCs. The CDR3 DNA is TGTGCCAGCAGTCCCCCGACAGCTAACTATGGCTACACCTTC. Residues: CASSPPTANYGYTF.